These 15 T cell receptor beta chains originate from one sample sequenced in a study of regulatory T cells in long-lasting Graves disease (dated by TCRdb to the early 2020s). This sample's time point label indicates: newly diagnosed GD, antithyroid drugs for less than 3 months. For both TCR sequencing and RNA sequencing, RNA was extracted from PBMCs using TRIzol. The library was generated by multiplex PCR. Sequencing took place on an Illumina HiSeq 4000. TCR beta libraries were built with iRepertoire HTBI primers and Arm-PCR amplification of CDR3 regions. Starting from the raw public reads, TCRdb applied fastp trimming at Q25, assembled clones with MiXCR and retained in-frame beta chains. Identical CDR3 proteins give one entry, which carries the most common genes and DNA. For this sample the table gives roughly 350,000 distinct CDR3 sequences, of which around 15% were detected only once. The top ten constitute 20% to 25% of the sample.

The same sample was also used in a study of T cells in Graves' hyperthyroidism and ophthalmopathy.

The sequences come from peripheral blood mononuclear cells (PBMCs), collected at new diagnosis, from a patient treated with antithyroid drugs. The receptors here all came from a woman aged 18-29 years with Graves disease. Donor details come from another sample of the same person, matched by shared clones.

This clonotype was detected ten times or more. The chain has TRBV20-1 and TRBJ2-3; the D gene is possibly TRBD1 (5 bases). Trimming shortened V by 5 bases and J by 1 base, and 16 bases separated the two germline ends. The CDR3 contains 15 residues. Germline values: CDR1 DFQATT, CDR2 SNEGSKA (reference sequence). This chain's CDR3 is CSAGTQAQGTDTQYF. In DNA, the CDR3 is TGCAGTGCTGGAACACAGGCACAGGGCACAGATACGCAGTATTTT.

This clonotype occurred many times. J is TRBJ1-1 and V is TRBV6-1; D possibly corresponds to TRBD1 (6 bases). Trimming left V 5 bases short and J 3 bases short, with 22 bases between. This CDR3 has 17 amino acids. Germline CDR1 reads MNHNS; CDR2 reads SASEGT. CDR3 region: CASSPGPVQGMDTEAFF. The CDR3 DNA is TGTGCCAGCAGTCCAGGCCCAGTACAGGGTATGGACACTGAAGCTTTCTTT.

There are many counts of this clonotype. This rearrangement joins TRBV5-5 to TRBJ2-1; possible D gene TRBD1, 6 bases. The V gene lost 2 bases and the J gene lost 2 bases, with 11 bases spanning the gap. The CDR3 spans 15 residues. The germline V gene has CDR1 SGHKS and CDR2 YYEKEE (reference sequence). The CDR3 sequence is CASSFGQQTYNEQFF. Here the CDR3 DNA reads TGTGCCAGCAGCTTCGGACAGCAAACCTACAATGAGCAGTTCTTC.

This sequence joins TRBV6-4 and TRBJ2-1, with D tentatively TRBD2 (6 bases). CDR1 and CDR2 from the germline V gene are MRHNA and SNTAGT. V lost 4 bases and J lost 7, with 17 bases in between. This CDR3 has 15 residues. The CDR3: CASSASGERRNEQFF. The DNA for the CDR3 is TGTGCCAGCAGTGCTTCGGGGGAAAGAAGGAATGAGCAGTTCTTC.

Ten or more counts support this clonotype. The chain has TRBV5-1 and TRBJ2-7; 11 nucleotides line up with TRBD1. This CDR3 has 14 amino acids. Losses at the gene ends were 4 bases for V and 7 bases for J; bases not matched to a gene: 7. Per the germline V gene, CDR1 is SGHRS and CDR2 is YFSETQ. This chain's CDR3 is CASSHGDRGWEQYF. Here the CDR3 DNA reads TGCGCCAGCAGCCACGGGGACAGGGGGTGGGAGCAGTACTTC.

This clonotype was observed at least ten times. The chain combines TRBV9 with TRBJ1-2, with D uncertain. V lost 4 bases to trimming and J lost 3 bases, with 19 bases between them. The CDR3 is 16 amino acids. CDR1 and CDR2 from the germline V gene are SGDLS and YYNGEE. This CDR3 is CASSFAVPGLDYGYTF. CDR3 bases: TGTGCCAGCAGCTTCGCCGTTCCCGGGTTAGACTATGGCTACACCTTC.

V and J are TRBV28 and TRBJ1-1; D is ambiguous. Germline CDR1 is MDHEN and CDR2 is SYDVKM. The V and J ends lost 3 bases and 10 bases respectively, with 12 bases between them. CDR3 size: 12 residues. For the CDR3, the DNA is TGTGCCAGCAGTTTTGCCGGGCAAACAGCTTTCTTT. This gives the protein CASSFAGQTAFF.

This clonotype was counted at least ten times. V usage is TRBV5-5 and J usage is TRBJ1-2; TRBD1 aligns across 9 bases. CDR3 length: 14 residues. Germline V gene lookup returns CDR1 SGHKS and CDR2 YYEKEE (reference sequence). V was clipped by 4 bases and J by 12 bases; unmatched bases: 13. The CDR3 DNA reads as TGTGCCAGCAGCCCCGGACAGGGGCGCTTAAAAAACACCTTC. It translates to CASSPGQGRLKNTF.

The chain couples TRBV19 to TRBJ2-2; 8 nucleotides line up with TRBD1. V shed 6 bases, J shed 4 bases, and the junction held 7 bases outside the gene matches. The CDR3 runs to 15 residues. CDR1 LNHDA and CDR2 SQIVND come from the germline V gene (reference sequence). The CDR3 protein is CASRADRAITGELFF. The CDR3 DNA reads TGTGCCAGTAGGGCGGACAGGGCAATCACCGGGGAGCTGTTTTTT. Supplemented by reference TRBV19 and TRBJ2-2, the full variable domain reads DGGITQSPKYLFRKEGQNVTLSCEQNLNHDAMYWYRQDPGQGLRLIYYSQIVNDFQKGDIAEGYSVSREKKESFPLTVTSAQKNPTAFYLCASRADRAITGELFFGEGSRLTVL.

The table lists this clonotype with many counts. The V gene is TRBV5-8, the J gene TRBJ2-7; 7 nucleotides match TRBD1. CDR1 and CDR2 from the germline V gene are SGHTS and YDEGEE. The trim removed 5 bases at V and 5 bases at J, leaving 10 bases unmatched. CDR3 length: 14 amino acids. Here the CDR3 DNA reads TGTGCCAGCAGTTTTGACAGGGTAGGGGACGAGCAGTACTTC. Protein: CASSFDRVGDEQYF.

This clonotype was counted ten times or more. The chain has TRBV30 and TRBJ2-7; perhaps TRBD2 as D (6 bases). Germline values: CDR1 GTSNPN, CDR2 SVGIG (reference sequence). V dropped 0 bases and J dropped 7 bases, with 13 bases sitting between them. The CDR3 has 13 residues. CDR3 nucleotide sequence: TGTGCCTGGAGTGTCCGTGTCGGAGGGGAGCAGTACTTC. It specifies CAWSVRVGGEQYF.

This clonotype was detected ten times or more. The CDR3 loop reads CSAHLGSLYNEQFF. CDR3 in DNA: TGCAGTGCCCATCTGGGCAGCCTGTACAATGAGCAGTTCTTC. The gene calls are TRBV20-1 and TRBJ2-1; D gene unclear. CDR3 length: 14 amino acids. The V and J ends lost 6 bases and 4 bases respectively, with 16 bases between them. The germline CDR1 and CDR2 sequences are DFQATT and SNEGSKA (reference sequence).

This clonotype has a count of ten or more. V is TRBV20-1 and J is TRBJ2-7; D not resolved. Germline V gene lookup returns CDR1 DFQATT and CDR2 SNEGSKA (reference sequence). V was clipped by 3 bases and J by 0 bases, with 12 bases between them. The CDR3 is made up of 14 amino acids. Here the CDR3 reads CSASDSRGSYEQYF. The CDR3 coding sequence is TGCAGTGCTAGCGACTCCAGAGGCTCCTACGAGCAGTACTTC.

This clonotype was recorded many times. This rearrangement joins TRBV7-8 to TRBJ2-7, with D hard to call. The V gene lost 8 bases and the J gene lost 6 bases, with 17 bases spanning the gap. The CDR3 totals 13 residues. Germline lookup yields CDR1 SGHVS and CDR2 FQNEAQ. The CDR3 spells CASGVAEEVEQYF. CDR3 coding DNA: TGTGCCAGCGGGGTGGCGGAAGAGGTCGAGCAGTACTTC.

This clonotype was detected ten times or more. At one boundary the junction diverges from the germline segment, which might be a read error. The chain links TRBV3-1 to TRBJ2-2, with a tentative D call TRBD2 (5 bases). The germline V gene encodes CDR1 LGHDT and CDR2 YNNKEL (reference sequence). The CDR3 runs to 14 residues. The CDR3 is CASLSPGNSGELFF. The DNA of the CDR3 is TGTGCCAGCCTATCTCCGGGAAACAGCGGGGAGCTGTTTTTT.